These 6 T cell receptor beta chains originate from one sample sequenced in a study of neurological immune-mediated disorders. TCRdb reprocessed the 5' RACE reads with MiXCR, giving one entry per CDR3 protein. The table lists roughly 18,000 distinct CDR3 sequences, 14% of them singletons. The specimen was CD4+ T cells from blood. These receptors originate from an older woman with HTLV-1-associated myelopathy (HAM/TSP).

In its sample, this clonotype was seen many times. J is TRBJ2-7 and V is TRBV7-2; 9 bases agree with TRBD1. This CDR3 comprises 15 residues. Germline V CDR1 and CDR2: SGHTA, FQGNSA. Germline trimming cut 1 base from V and 5 bases from J; bases unmatched to any gene: 6. The CDR3 DNA reads as TGTGCCAGCAGCTTAGAACAGGGGGCCTTAAACGAGCAGTACTTC. This gives the protein CASSLEQGALNEQYF.

This clonotype was seen repeatedly, ten times or more. The V gene is TRBV5-1, the J gene TRBJ1-2; 7 nucleotides align to TRBD1. The V gene end was trimmed by 6 bases and the J gene end by 6 bases; junction bases not matched to a gene: 14. Germline V gene data show CDR1 as SGHRS and CDR2 as YFSETQ. This CDR3 is built from 15 residues. CDR3 sequence reads: CASTRDTTGSDGYTF. The CDR3 DNA reads TGCGCCAGCACCCGCGACACGACAGGGTCGGATGGCTACACCTTC.

In its sample, this clonotype is medium-sized. In nucleotides, the CDR3 is TGTGCCAGCAGGGGTTATTTTTCGGTCGCTGAAGCTTTCTTT. The encoded protein is CASRGYFSVAEAFF. The chain uses TRBV12-3 or TRBV12-4 and TRBJ1-1; D remains unclear. There are 14 residues in the CDR3. The V gene lost 6 bases and the J gene lost 6 bases, with 17 bases spanning the gap.

This clonotype was seen repeatedly, ten times or more. This rearrangement joins TRBV5-4 to TRBJ2-7, with 7 bases fitting TRBD1. Losses at the gene ends were 4 bases for V and 0 bases for J; bases not matched to a gene: 10. CDR1 SGHNT and CDR2 YYREEE come from the germline V gene (reference sequence). The CDR3 extends over 16 amino acids. The CDR3 DNA follows: TGTGCCAGCAGCCTAGGACAGGCTCGGAGCTCCTACGAGCAGTACTTC. Translation gives CASSLGQARSSYEQYF.

The V gene is TRBV7-2, the J gene TRBJ2-2; D might be TRBD1 or TRBD2, each matching 5 bases. The germline gives CDR1 SGHTA, CDR2 FQGNSA. CDR3 length: 16 residues. V dropped 5 bases and J dropped 1 base, with 14 bases sitting between them. For the CDR3, the DNA is TGTGCCAGCAGCCCACCGGGGCGCCGGAACACCGGGGAGCTGTTTTTT. It specifies CASSPPGRRNTGELFF.

This clonotype was detected ten times or more. The CDR3 reads CSTGPGGYDNEQFF. DNA for the CDR3: TGCAGCACTGGCCCGGGGGGTTATGACAATGAGCAGTTCTTC. The rearrangement links TRBV29-1 to TRBJ2-1, with 7 bases matching TRBD2. Per the germline V gene, CDR1 is SQVTM and CDR2 is ANQGSEA. This CDR3 is 14 amino acids long. Trimming removed 8 bases from V and 5 bases from J; junction bases left unmatched: 12.